The entry that follows covers one T cell receptor (beta chain) sequence. This sample stems from a study of shared clonotypes between healthy human individuals. This table comes from immunoSEQ multiplex PCR, and its TCRdb copy is limited to in-frame clones, with some not included. This table has roughly 500,000 clones, approximately 95% appearing once. Per the germline V gene, CDR1 is MNHNS and CDR2 is SASEGT. With 6 bases removed from V and 7 bases from J, the gap between germline ends came to 16 bases. The CDR3 consists of 13 residues. This clonotype originated in a woman in her twenties or thirties in good health. This chain connects TRBV6-1 to TRBJ2-7; no reliable D call. Sequencing was performed on naive CD4+ T cells sorted from blood. The subset denotes: CD45RA+ positively selected. The CDR3 DNA sequence: TGTGCCAGCAGAGGACCCGGGCGAGATGAGCAGTACTTC. Translation gives CASRGPGRDEQYF.